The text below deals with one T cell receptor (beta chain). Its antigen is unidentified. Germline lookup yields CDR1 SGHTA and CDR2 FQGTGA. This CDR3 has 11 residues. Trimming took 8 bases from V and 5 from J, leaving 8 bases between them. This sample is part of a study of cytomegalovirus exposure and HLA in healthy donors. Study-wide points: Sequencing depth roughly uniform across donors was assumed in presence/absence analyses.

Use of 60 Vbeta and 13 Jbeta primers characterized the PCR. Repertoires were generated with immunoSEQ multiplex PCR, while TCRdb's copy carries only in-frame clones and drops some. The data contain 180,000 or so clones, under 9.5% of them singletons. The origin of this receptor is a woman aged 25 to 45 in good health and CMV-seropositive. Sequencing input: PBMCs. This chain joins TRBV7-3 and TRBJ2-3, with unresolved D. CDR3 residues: CASGSGDTQYF. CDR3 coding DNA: TGTGCCAGCGGGTCGGGAGATACGCAGTATTTT.